Listed here are 20 T cell receptor beta chains from one sample, sequenced in a study of neurological immune-mediated disorders. Each CDR3 protein gets one entry after TCRdb re-called the 5' RACE reads with MiXCR. The sample consists of around 65,000 distinct CDR3 sequences, over 4% of them appearing once. Sequencing used PBMCs. The receptors come from a human donor with multiple sclerosis. The donor label of this sample is uncertain.

This clonotype has a count of ten or more. The chain is built from TRBV7-2 and TRBJ1-3; D possibly corresponds to TRBD1 (6 bases). The germline CDR1 and CDR2 sequences are SGHTA and FQGNSA. CDR3 length equals 13 residues. The V end was cut by 5 bases, the J end by 8 bases, with 13 bases between. DNA of the CDR3: TGTGCCAGCAGCCTCACAGGGTGGGACACCATATATTTT. It specifies CASSLTGWDTIYF.

This clonotype has at least ten counts. This chain joins TRBV20-1 and TRBJ2-7; 9 bases agree with TRBD2. This CDR3 has 15 amino acids. Looked up from germline, CDR1 is DFQATT and CDR2 is SNEGSKA (reference sequence). J was trimmed by 0 bases and V by 3 bases; bases with no gene match: 6. Here the CDR3 reads CSASTFSGGSYEQYF. As DNA, the CDR3 is TGCAGTGCTAGTACCTTTAGCGGGGGCTCCTACGAGCAGTACTTC.

This clonotype was picked up many times. The chain uses TRBV5-1 and TRBJ2-5; 7 nucleotides match TRBD1. Trimming cost V 3 bases and J 5 bases; bases outside gene matches: 10. This CDR3 has 15 residues. Germline assignment: CDR1 SGHRS and CDR2 YFSETQ. As DNA, the CDR3 is TGCGCCAGCAGCTGGGCCCACCGACAGGGCGAGACCCAGTACTTC. Amino acids: CASSWAHRQGETQYF.

This clonotype was observed at least ten times. CDR3 sequence (DNA): TGTGCCAGCAGCGTAGATGGGGGGGGGTACAATGAGCAGTTCTTC. It specifies CASSVDGGGYNEQFF. The gene calls are TRBV9 and TRBJ2-1; 7 nucleotides agree with TRBD2. The CDR3 covers 15 residues. Germline values: CDR1 SGDLS, CDR2 YYNGEE. V was pared by 0 bases and J by 4 bases, with 4 bases of the junction left unmatched.

This clonotype was recorded at least ten times. The gene calls are TRBV5-1 and TRBJ1-1; the match to TRBD1 covers 9 bases. Trimming cost V 0 bases and J 7 bases; bases outside gene matches: 4. The CDR3 has 14 residues. In germline, CDR1 is SGHRS, CDR2 YFSETQ. CDR3 sequence: CASSLAWTGDEAFF. CDR3 sequence (DNA): TGCGCCAGCAGCTTGGCTTGGACAGGGGATGAAGCTTTCTTT.

This clonotype has ten or more counts. J is TRBJ2-2 and V is TRBV29-1, with a weak D call TRBD1 (6 bases). CDR3 length equals 15 residues. Germline loops: CDR1 SQVTM, CDR2 ANQGSEA. Trimming shortened V by 4 bases and J by 0 bases, and 12 bases separated the two germline ends. The CDR3 loop reads CSVGTALTNTGELFF. Here the CDR3 DNA reads TGCAGCGTTGGGACAGCATTAACGAACACCGGGGAGCTGTTTTTT.

This clonotype showed up many times. The V call is TRBV20-1, the J call TRBJ2-7, with D perhaps TRBD2 (6 bases). Germline values: CDR1 DFQATT, CDR2 SNEGSKA (reference sequence). V gave up 5 bases and J gave up 0 bases, with 11 bases separating them. CDR3 size: 13 residues. Here the CDR3 reads CSAGTGSSYEQYF. In DNA, the CDR3 is TGCAGTGCTGGGACTGGTAGCTCCTACGAGCAGTACTTC.

This clonotype was recorded many times. The J gene is TRBJ2-7, the V gene TRBV10-2, with D perhaps matching TRBD1 or TRBD2 (5 bases each). The V and J ends lost 1 base and 5 bases respectively, with 18 bases between them. The CDR3 runs 16 residues. Germline CDR1 and CDR2: WSHSY and SAAADI. The CDR3 here is CASSEWGSTRTDEQYF. The CDR3 DNA reads TGCGCCAGCAGTGAGTGGGGGTCAACTAGGACGGACGAGCAGTACTTC.

This clonotype was seen only a few times. The chain carries TRBV7-9 and TRBJ2-7; 8 nucleotides match TRBD2. This CDR3 is built from 16 residues. CDR1 and CDR2 (germline): SEHNR, FQNEAQ (reference sequence). V was pared by 5 bases and J by 2 bases, with 11 bases of the junction left unmatched. The CDR3 region is CASSSTGAGGAYEQYF. Written as DNA, the CDR3 is TGTGCCAGCAGCAGTACTGGGGCGGGGGGTGCCTACGAGCAGTACTTC.

CDR3 sequence (DNA): TGTGCCAGCAGCCCCTGGGAGACCCAGTACTTC. Translated: CASSPWETQYF. The chain recombines TRBV9 with TRBJ2-5; D gene ambiguous. CDR1 is SGDLS and CDR2 is YYNGEE in the germline V gene. The CDR3 sequence is 11 residues long. The V end was cut by 4 bases, the J end by 5 bases, with 6 bases between.

This clonotype came up many times. This chain joins TRBV7-8 and TRBJ1-1; D is undetermined. CDR1 and CDR2 from the germline V gene are SGHVS and FQNEAQ. The V end was cut by 5 bases, the J end by 4 bases, with 17 bases between. The length of the CDR3 is 15 residues. As DNA, the CDR3 is TGTGCCAGCAGCGCTAGGAGCGGATATTCCACTGAAGCTTTCTTT. Its protein is CASSARSGYSTEAFF.

The V gene is TRBV2, the J gene TRBJ1-1; no reliable D call. The V and J ends lost 11 bases and 1 base respectively, with 14 bases between them. The CDR3 is 13 amino acids. Germline V gives CDR1 SNHLY, CDR2 FYNNEI. The CDR3 is CAHSAGENTEAFF. DNA for the CDR3: TGTGCCCACTCGGCAGGAGAGAACACTGAAGCTTTCTTT.

There are many counts of this clonotype. This chain connects TRBV12-3 or TRBV12-4 to TRBJ1-2; no definite D call. V was cut by 6 bases and J by 8 bases, with 13 bases left in between. CDR3 length: 12 residues. The CDR3 protein is CASSPDGSGYTF. CDR3 DNA: TGTGCCAGCAGCCCCGATGGGAGCGGCTACACCTTC.

This clonotype showed up many times. CDR3 in DNA: TGTGCCAGCAGCCAAGATCTAGGGGGCGGCTATGGCTACACCTTC. Its protein product is CASSQDLGGGYGYTF. V usage is TRBV4-2 and J usage is TRBJ1-2, with 7 nucleotides matching TRBD1. Germline V gives CDR1 LGHNA, CDR2 YNFKEQ. The ends lost 0 bases at V and 4 bases at J; junction bases unmatched: 5. This CDR3 is built from 15 residues.

This clonotype was seen repeatedly, ten times or more. This chain uses TRBV11-2 with TRBJ2-1; TRBD2 matches 10 bases. The germline CDR1 and CDR2 sequences are SGHAT and FQNNGV. The CDR3 covers 16 residues. V lost 4 bases to trimming and J lost 3 bases; unmatched junction nucleotides: 6. The CDR3 DNA follows: TGTGCCAGCAGCTCTCTAGCGGGGGTGCTCTACAATGAGCAGTTCTTC. It is translated as CASSSLAGVLYNEQFF.

By share, this clonotype counts as medium-sized. The rearrangement links TRBV20-1 to TRBJ2-7; 10 bases map to TRBD1. The CDR3 is made up of 12 amino acids. V shed 3 bases and J 6 bases; nucleotides not matched to a gene: 2. CDR1 is DFQATT, CDR2 SNEGSKA, per germline (reference sequence). CDR3 bases: TGCAGTGCTAGCCGGGACAGGGGCGAGCAGTACTTC. Translated, it gives CSASRDRGEQYF.

This clonotype has a count of ten or more. This chain joins TRBV5-6 and TRBJ1-1, with no clear D. Germline values: CDR1 SGHDT, CDR2 YYEEEE. The CDR3 spans 13 residues. V was trimmed by 1 base and J by 4 bases, leaving 8 bases between them. In DNA form, the CDR3 reads TGTGCCAGCAGCTTGATCGACGCCACTGAAGCTTTCTTT. It specifies CASSLIDATEAFF.

This clonotype was seen many times. The gene calls are TRBV5-5 and TRBJ1-5; 11 bases match TRBD1. The CDR3 has 15 amino acids. The V gene end was trimmed by 4 bases and the J gene end by 7 bases; junction bases not matched to a gene: 7. CDR1 is SGHKS, CDR2 YYEKEE, per germline (reference sequence). The chain's CDR3 is CASSAGTGGGQPQHF. The CDR3 DNA reads TGTGCCAGCAGCGCCGGGACAGGGGGAGGACAGCCCCAGCATTTT.

This clonotype was recorded at least ten times. V gene TRBV20-1 combines with J gene TRBJ2-3, with 8 bases fitting TRBD2. The CDR3 length is 16 residues. The germline V gene has CDR1 DFQATT and CDR2 SNEGSKA (reference sequence). Trimming cost V 5 bases and J 3 bases; bases outside gene matches: 13. CDR3: CSAEGVIGGATDTQYF. As DNA, the CDR3 is TGCAGTGCTGAAGGGGTTATCGGGGGGGCTACAGATACGCAGTATTTT.

This clonotype was seen repeatedly, ten times or more. The CDR3 protein is CASSFPGQTNYGYTF. The CDR3 DNA reads as TGCGCCAGCAGCTTCCCCGGACAGACGAACTATGGCTACACCTTC. The chain uses TRBV4-1 and TRBJ1-2; TRBD1 is a possible D gene (6 bases). The V and J ends lost 5 bases and 2 bases respectively, with 15 bases between them. Germline-derived CDR1 and CDR2 are MGHRA and YSYEKL. This CDR3 spans 15 amino acids.